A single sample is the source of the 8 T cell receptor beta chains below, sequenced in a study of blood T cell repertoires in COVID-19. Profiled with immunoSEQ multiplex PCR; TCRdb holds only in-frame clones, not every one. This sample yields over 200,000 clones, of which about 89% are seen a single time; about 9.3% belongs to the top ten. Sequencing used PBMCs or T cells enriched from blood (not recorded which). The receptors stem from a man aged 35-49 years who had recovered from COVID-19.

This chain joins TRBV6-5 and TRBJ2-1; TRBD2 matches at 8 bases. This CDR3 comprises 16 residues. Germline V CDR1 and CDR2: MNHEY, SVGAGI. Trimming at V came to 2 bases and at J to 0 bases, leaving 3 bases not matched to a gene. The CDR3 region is CASSYQRGSSYNEQFF. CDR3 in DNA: TGTGCCAGCAGTTACCAGCGGGGGAGCTCCTACAATGAGCAGTTCTTC.

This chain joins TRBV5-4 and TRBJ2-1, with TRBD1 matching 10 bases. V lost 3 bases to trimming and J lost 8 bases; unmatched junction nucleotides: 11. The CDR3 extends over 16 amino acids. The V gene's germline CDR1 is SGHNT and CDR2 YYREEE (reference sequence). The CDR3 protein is CASSSALDRGFDEQFF. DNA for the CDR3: TGTGCCAGCAGCTCGGCATTGGACAGGGGGTTCGATGAGCAGTTCTTC.

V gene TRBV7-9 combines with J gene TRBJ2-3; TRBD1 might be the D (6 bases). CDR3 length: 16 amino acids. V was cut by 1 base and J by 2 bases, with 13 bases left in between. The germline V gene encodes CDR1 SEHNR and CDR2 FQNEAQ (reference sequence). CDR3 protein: CASSLVGDTNTDTQYF. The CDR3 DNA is TGTGCCAGCAGCTTAGTCGGGGACACGAACACAGATACGCAGTATTTT.

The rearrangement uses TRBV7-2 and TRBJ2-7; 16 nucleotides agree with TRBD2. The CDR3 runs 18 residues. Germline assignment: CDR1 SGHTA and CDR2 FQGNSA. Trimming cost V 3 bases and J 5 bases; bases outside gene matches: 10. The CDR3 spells CASSLDPGLAGGPDEQYF. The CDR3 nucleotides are TGTGCCAGCAGCTTGGACCCGGGACTAGCGGGAGGGCCCGACGAGCAGTACTTC.

The CDR3 coding sequence is TGTGCCAGCAGCCAACCAGGGGGACTAGCGGGAGCTGAAGTAGTGGATGAGCAGTTCTTC. This gives the protein CASSQPGGLAGAEVVDEQFF. V usage is TRBV16 and J usage is TRBJ2-1; 14 bases fit TRBD2. The CDR3 contains 20 residues. V was pared by 2 bases and J by 8 bases, with 17 bases of the junction left unmatched. From germline, CDR1 is KGHSY and CDR2 FQNENV.

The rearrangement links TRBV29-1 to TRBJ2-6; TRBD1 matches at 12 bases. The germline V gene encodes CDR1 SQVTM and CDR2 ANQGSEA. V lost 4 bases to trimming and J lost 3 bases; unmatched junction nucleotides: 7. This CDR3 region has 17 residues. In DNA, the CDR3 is TGCAGCGTTGGCGGGACAGGGGGCGTGTATGGGGCCAACGTCCTGACTTTC. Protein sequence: CSVGGTGGVYGANVLTF.

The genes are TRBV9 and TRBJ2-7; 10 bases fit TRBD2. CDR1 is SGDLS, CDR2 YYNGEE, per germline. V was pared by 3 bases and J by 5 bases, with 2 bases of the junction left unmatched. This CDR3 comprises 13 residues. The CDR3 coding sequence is TGTGCCAGCAGCGGGACTAGCGGTAACGAGCAGTACTTC. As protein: CASSGTSGNEQYF.

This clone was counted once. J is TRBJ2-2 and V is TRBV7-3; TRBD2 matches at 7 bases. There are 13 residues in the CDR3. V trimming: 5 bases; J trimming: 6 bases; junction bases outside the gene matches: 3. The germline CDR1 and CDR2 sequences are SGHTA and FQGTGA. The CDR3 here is CASSPRGAGELFF. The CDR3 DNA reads TGTGCCAGCAGCCCTCGGGGGGCCGGGGAGCTGTTTTTT.